One and the same sample provided the 9 T cell receptor beta chains below, sequenced in a study of T cells generated in artificial thymic organoids. Semi-nested PCR with reverse primers in the TRAC or TRBC constant regions amplified each chain separately. MiXCR was run by TCRdb on the 5' RACE reads, yielding one entry per CDR3 protein. The table has around 9,300 distinct CDR3 sequences, around 18% seen once. The specimen sequenced was naive CD8+ T cells from the thymus. As to subset: CD3+TCRalphabeta+CD8SP T cells; for blood, CD45RO-CCR7+ naive CD8+ T cells. The receptors here all came from a human donor who gave cord blood stem cells for thymic organoid culture, a cardiac surgery patient who gave postnatal thymus, or a blood donor (not recorded which).

In its sample, this clonotype is medium-sized. The chain couples TRBV6-2 or TRBV6-3 to TRBJ1-1; a possible D gene is TRBD1 (5 bases). V shed 1 base and J shed 4 bases, with 10 bases lying between them. This CDR3 region has 14 residues. The germline gives CDR1 MNHEY, CDR2 SVGEGT. The CDR3 sequence: CASSYFGGSTEAFF. The CDR3 DNA reads TGTGCCAGCAGTTACTTCGGGGGTTCCACTGAAGCTTTCTTT.

This clonotype was observed many times. The chain couples TRBV6-1 to TRBJ2-7; 7 nucleotides line up with TRBD2. Germline V CDR1 and CDR2: MNHNS, SASEGT. The V and J ends lost 3 bases and 3 bases, in that order; junction bases with no gene match: 2. CDR3 size: 13 residues. The CDR3 bases are TGTGCCAGCAGTGACGGGGGGTACTACGAGCAGTACTTC. Its protein is CASSDGGYYEQYF.

This clonotype was seen repeatedly, ten times or more. V and J are TRBV9 and TRBJ2-3; D uncertain. This CDR3 spans 12 amino acids. CDR1 SGDLS and CDR2 YYNGEE come from the germline V gene. Trimming stripped 0 bases from V and 6 bases from J, with 5 bases between. The CDR3: CASSVGRDTQYF. In DNA form, the CDR3 reads TGTGCCAGCAGCGTAGGTAGGGATACGCAGTATTTT.

This chain connects TRBV6-5 to TRBJ2-7; D gene ambiguous. Looked up from germline, CDR1 is MNHEY and CDR2 is SVGAGI. The CDR3 is 12 amino acids. With 6 bases removed from V and 4 bases from J, the gap between germline ends came to 10 bases. CDR3 residues: CASRSASYEQYF. DNA for the CDR3: TGTGCCAGCAGGTCAGCTTCTTACGAGCAGTACTTC.

The chain has TRBV20-1 and TRBJ2-7, with a tentative D call TRBD1 (5 bases). The CDR3 extends over 15 amino acids. Germline V CDR1 and CDR2: DFQATT, SNEGSKA (reference sequence). The CDR3: CSAHSTHGHPYERYV. CDR3 bases: TGCAGTGCTCACTCAACCCATGGACATCCCTACGAGCGGTACGTC.

This clonotype has just a few counts. With a much larger clone just one base away, this may be a read error. The V gene is TRBV5-5, the J gene TRBJ1-2; D unclear. Germline V gene data show CDR1 as SGHKS and CDR2 as YYEKEE (reference sequence). The CDR3 runs to 13 residues. The CDR3 DNA sequence: TGTACCAGCAGCTTAACGGAGAACTATGGCTACACCTTC. It translates to CTSSLTENYGYTF.

This clonotype is labeled medium-sized. The chain links TRBV9 to TRBJ2-3, with D tentatively TRBD1 or TRBD2 (5 bases each). Trimming shortened V by 5 bases and J by 2 bases, and 15 bases separated the two germline ends. The CDR3 loop spans 15 amino acids. Germline CDR1 and CDR2: SGDLS and YYNGEE. CDR3 nucleotides: TGTGCCAGCAGAGAAGGGACGGATATCACAGATACGCAGTATTTT. As protein: CASREGTDITDTQYF.

The rearrangement joins TRBV24-1 to TRBJ2-2; D gene ambiguous. Germline loops: CDR1 KGHDR, CDR2 SFDVKD. This CDR3 region has 16 residues. The V end was cut by 5 bases, the J end by 1 base, with 13 bases between. CDR3 protein: CATSGSTVMNTGELFF. The CDR3 DNA is TGTGCCACCAGTGGTTCTACAGTCATGAACACCGGGGAGCTGTTTTTT.

This clonotype appeared a few times. This chain links TRBV10-3 with TRBJ2-1, with D perhaps TRBD1 or TRBD2 (6 bases each). The V gene's germline CDR1 is ENHRY and CDR2 SYGVKD. The CDR3 sequence is 15 residues long. V lost 7 bases, J lost 7 bases, and 20 bases lay in between. The chain's CDR3 is CAINIGAGGGNEQFF. CDR3 DNA: TGTGCCATCAATATCGGAGCCGGGGGCGGGAATGAGCAGTTCTTC.